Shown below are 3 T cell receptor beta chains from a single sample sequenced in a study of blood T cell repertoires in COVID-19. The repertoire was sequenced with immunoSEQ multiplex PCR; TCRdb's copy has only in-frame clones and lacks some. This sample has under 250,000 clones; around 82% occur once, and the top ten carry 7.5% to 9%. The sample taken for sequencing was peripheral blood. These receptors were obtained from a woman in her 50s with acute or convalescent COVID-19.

CDR3 amino acids: CASRTTSNTGELFF. Here the CDR3 DNA reads TGTGCCAGCAGGACTACCTCGAACACCGGGGAGCTGTTTTTT. This chain connects TRBV9 to TRBJ1-3; the D gene is possibly TRBD2 (5 bases). The J call could be wrong; TRBJ2-2 is a better fit for the DNA end. Per the germline V gene, CDR1 is SGDLS and CDR2 is YYNGEE. This CDR3 spans 14 amino acids.

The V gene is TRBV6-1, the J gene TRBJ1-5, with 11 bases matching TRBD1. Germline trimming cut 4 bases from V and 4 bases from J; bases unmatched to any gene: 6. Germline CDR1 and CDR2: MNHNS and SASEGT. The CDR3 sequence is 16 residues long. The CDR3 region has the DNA TGTGCCAGCAGTGCCTTGGGACAGGGGGTGAATCAGCCCCAGCATTTT. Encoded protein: CASSALGQGVNQPQHF.

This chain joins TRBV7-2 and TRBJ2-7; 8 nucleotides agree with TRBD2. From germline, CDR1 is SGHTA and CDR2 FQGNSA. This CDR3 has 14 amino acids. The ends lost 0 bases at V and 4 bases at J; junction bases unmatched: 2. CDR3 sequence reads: CASSLASGGYEQYF. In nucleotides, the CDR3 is TGTGCCAGCAGCTTAGCAAGCGGGGGTTACGAGCAGTACTTC.